The present entry profiles one TCR beta chain with its context. Trimming cost V 11 bases and J 11 bases; bases outside gene matches: 14. This CDR3 is built from 13 residues. Germline V gene sequence: CDR1 MDHEN, CDR2 SYDVKM. This entry comes from a study of CD8 T cells in ankylosing spondylitis. Using its own MiXCR run on the 5' RACE reads, TCRdb lists one record per CDR3 protein. Of tens of thousands of distinct CDR3 sequences in the sample, approximately 5% were seen once. The sequenced sample was blood, either unsorted or a sorted T cell fraction (not recorded which). The chain couples TRBV28 to TRBJ1-5; 8 bases match TRBD1. This TCR was sampled from a male donor with ankylosing spondylitis or in good health (not recorded which). DNA of the CDR3: TGTGCCGCTTGTGACAGGGGCCTTCTGGCCCAGCATTTT. The encoded protein is CAACDRGLLAQHF.